This TCR beta chain was captured by sequencing in a study of T cell responses to AZD1222 COVID-19 vaccine. Regarding the study as a whole: When two AZD1222 doses had been given, Spike-specific TCR breadth and depth rose.

V lost 4 bases and J lost 0, with 15 bases in between. CDR3 size: 16 residues. Germline CDR1 reads LGHNA; CDR2 reads YSLEER. The repertoire was sequenced with immunoSEQ multiplex PCR; TCRdb's copy has only in-frame clones and lacks some. The sample includes tens of thousands of clones, approximately 80% seen only once; the top ten take less than 4%. As concerns this clone: Its target is unknown.

The starting material was peripheral blood, obtained 28 days after the second AZD1222 dose. The V gene is TRBV4-3, the J gene TRBJ1-1; TRBD1 is a possible D gene (5 bases). The sequence derives from an adult who received the AZD1222 COVID-19 vaccine. DNA for the CDR3: TGCGCCAGCAGCCCCGCGGGGGGATGGGTGAACACTGAAGCTTTCTTT. Its translation is CASSPAGGWVNTEAFF.